A single sample is the source of the 31 T cell receptor delta chains below, sequenced in a study of gamma-delta T cells after stem cell transplantation. TCRdb re-called the RT-PCR reads through CATT. The sample has about 10,000 delta-chain clones; 1.3% are singletons. Sequencing input: gamma-delta T cells. These receptors all come from a human donor. It is not recorded whose cells these are; they may come from a transplant donor.

This clone was picked up a small number of times. One base separates it from a far larger clone, so it is likely a read error. Other DNA sequences within the sample encode an identical CDR3. The V call is TRDV2, the J call TRDJ1, with a possible D match to TRDD3 (6 bases). Germline lookup yields CDR1 GEAIGNYY and CDR2 EKD. V shed 0 bases and J shed 1 base, with 17 bases lying between them. The length of the CDR3 is 17 residues. The CDR3 sequence: CACDTVLGDTVTDKLIF. CDR3 DNA: TGTGCCTGTGACACCGTACTGGGAGATACGGTCACCGATAAACTCATCTTT.

This clone qualifies as medium-sized. The V call is TRDV2, the J call TRDJ1, with 12 bases identical to TRDD3. Germline CDR1 reads GEAIGNYY; CDR2 reads EKD. The CDR3 is made up of 19 amino acids. V was clipped by 3 bases and J by 1 base; unmatched bases: 14. CDR3: CACDDLLGDTGGSTDKLIF. Written as DNA, the CDR3 is TGTGCCTGTGACGACCTGCTGGGGGATACGGGAGGGTCCACCGATAAACTCATCTTT.

To note about this clone: A much larger clone is a single base away; this may be a read error. The chain recombines TRDV2 with TRDJ1; 7 bases agree with TRDD3. The CDR3 length is 16 residues. Germline CDR1 is GEAIGNYY and CDR2 is EKD. CDR3 DNA: TGTGCCTGTGACGGGCTGGGGGCTAAGTACACCGATAAATTCATCTTT. It specifies CACDGLGAKYTDKFIF.

On this clone itself: The protein that TCRdb holds for this DNA derives from a much larger clone and differs from the translated DNA at residue 11, which likely indicates a read error; the protein shown here is translated from the DNA. The chain recombines TRDV2 with TRDJ1; 8 bases are a match to TRDD3. The V and J ends lost 1 base and 0 bases, in that order; junction bases with no gene match: 12. Per the germline V gene, CDR1 is GEAIGNYY and CDR2 is EKD. The CDR3 extends over 18 amino acids. CDR3 DNA: TGTGCCTGTGACACGGTTGGACTGGGGGCTCATAACACCGATAAACTCATCTTT. This translates into CACDTVGLGAHNTDKLIF.

Only a few counts were recorded for this clone. TCRdb records a much larger clone's protein for this DNA, with a difference at residue 11 that likely arises from a read error; the protein given is the translation of the DNA. This chain uses TRDV2 with TRDJ1, with D hard to call. Germline-derived CDR1 and CDR2 are GEAIGNYY and EKD. The CDR3 is 13 residues long. CDR3 sequence reads: CACDSLKPDKPIF. In nucleotides, the CDR3 is TGTGCCTGTGACTCGTTAAAGCCCGATAAACCCATCTTT.

By share of the sample, this clone is medium-sized. This chain joins TRDV2 and TRDJ1; 8 positions agree with TRDD3. The CDR3 is 17 residues long. The junction had 10 bases not matched to a gene; V was cut back by 1 base and J by 1 base. Germline assignment: CDR1 GEAIGNYY and CDR2 EKD. The CDR3: CACDTVSTGGRTDKLIF. In DNA form, the CDR3 reads TGTGCCTGTGACACGGTCTCTACTGGGGGGCGCACCGATAAACTCATCTTT.

This clone came up a few times. A much larger clone differs by one base, so this may be a read error. The identical CDR3 is also encoded by other nucleotide sequences in the sample. This sequence joins TRDV2 and TRDJ1, with D perhaps TRDD3 (5 bases). V was cut by 0 bases and J by 0 bases, with 22 bases left in between. Germline lookup yields CDR1 GEAIGNYY and CDR2 EKD. The CDR3 has 19 residues. The CDR3 spells CACDTVRSGGHSYTDKLIF. The CDR3 DNA reads as TGTGCCTGTGACACCGTTAGGTCCGGGGGTCATTCGTACACCGATAAACTCATCTTT.

With respect to this clone: Translating this DNA gives a protein that differs at residue 14 from the TCRdb one, which belongs to a much larger clone; a read error is likely, and the protein shown is this translation. The genes are TRDV2 and TRDJ1; 12 nucleotides match TRDD3. Germline CDR1 GEAIGNYY, CDR2 EKD. The CDR3 consists of 16 residues. The CDR3 spells CACDTLGDTGTDKPIF. Written as DNA, the CDR3 is TGTGCCTGTGACACACTGGGGGATACTGGGACCGATAAACCCATCTTT.

This clone was recorded a few times. Given a far larger clone just one base away, this is likely a sequencing read error. Other DNA sequences in the same sample also yield this CDR3. The chain couples TRDV2 to TRDJ1; D gene uncertain. The CDR3 length is 18 residues. Trimming cost V 3 bases and J 0 bases, with 22 bases left between them. Germline CDR1 GEAIGNYY, CDR2 EKD. This chain's CDR3 is CACDPLGAQGPHTDKLIF. The CDR3 DNA reads TGTGCCTGTGACCCCCTCGGAGCCCAGGGACCCCACACCGATAAACTCATCTTT.

Concerning this clone: This probably arose from a read error, given a far larger clone one base away. This CDR3 is also generated by other DNA sequences in the sample. V usage is TRDV2 and J usage is TRDJ1, with 9 nucleotides matching TRDD3. Germline V gene data show CDR1 as GEAIGNYY and CDR2 as EKD. The CDR3 is 17 residues long. CDR3 sequence (DNA): TGTGCCTGTGACATGGTACTGGGGGAATCCTACACCGATAAACTCATTTTT. Its protein product is CACDMVLGESYTDKLIF.

This clone showed up just a few times. This likely stems from a read error, as it lies one base from a far larger clone. Other DNA sequences in this specimen translate into the identical CDR3. This chain uses TRDV2 with TRDJ1; tentative D call: TRDD3 (6 bases). The CDR3 consists of 17 residues. Germline CDR1 is GEAIGNYY and CDR2 is EKD. The CDR3 nucleotides read TGTGCCTGCGACACTCTGGGGCCCAACGAAGGCACCGATAAACTCATCTTT. Encoded protein: CACDTLGPNEGTDKLIF.

About this clone: The TCRdb protein comes from a much larger clone and disagrees with this DNA's translation at residue 4, likely due to a read error; the protein given here is derived from the DNA. The V call is TRDV2, the J call TRDJ1; 9 nucleotides align to TRDD3. Germline CDR1 reads GEAIGNYY; CDR2 reads EKD. V gave up 5 bases and J gave up 4 bases; unmatched junction bases: 10. The CDR3 totals 15 residues. The CDR3 region is CACAGILGERDKLIF. The DNA of the CDR3 is TGTGCCTGTGCCGGAATACTGGGGGAGCGCGATAAACTCATCTTT.

This clone was observed a few times. Translating this DNA gives a protein that differs at residue 14 from the TCRdb one, which belongs to a much larger clone; a read error is likely, and the protein shown is this translation. This sequence joins TRDV2 and TRDJ1; TRDD3 matches 13 bases. CDR3 length: 19 residues. Germline assignment: CDR1 GEAIGNYY and CDR2 EKD. Trimming removed 3 bases from V and 4 bases from J; junction bases left unmatched: 16. In nucleotides, the CDR3 is TGTGCCTGTGACGTAGTACTGGGGGATACGCGCGAGCACAACGATAAACTCATCTTT. Translation: CACDVVLGDTREHNDKLIF.

Notes on this clone: The translation of this DNA and the TCRdb protein of a much larger clone differ at residue 15, probably owing to a read error; the protein shown here is translated from the DNA. This rearrangement joins TRDV2 to TRDJ1, with unresolved D. The germline V gene encodes CDR1 GEAIGNYY and CDR2 EKD. The length of the CDR3 is 17 residues. CDR3 sequence: CACDPMSGQPGTDKPIF. In nucleotides, the CDR3 is TGTGCCTGTGACCCGATGAGTGGGCAACCGGGAACCGATAAACCCATCTTT.

As concerns this clone: Possible read error: a much larger clone is one base away. The same CDR3 is also encoded by other DNA sequences in this sample. The chain recombines TRDV2 with TRDJ1; the D gene is possibly TRDD3 (6 bases). Trimming shortened V by 1 base and J by 0 bases, and 38 bases separated the two germline ends. The CDR3 is 24 amino acids. Germline-derived CDR1 and CDR2 are GEAIGNYY and EKD. CDR3 loop: CACDTLPEAILSLGPGRHTDKLIF. The CDR3 DNA follows: TGTGCCTGTGACACACTGCCTGAGGCTATACTATCGCTGGGGCCCGGGAGGCACACCGATAAACTCATCTTT.

This clone is medium-sized by share. The same CDR3 arises from other DNA sequences in this sample as well. The rearrangement joins TRDV2 to TRDJ1, with TRDD3 matching 13 bases. This CDR3 is built from 17 residues. The V and J ends lost 0 bases and 5 bases, in that order; junction bases with no gene match: 8. Per the germline V gene, CDR1 is GEAIGNYY and CDR2 is EKD. CDR3 coding DNA: TGTGCCTGTGACACCCTAACTGGGGGATACGCAACAGATAAACTCATCTTT. Protein: CACDTLTGGYATDKLIF.

The table lists this clone with a few counts. It may be a read error: a sequence one base away is much more abundant. Other nucleotide sequences from this sample produce the same CDR3. The chain couples TRDV2 to TRDJ1, with TRDD3 matching 11 bases. CDR3 length equals 17 residues. The V segment lost 1 base and the J segment 7 bases; nucleotides outside the gene matches: 13. Germline V gene data show CDR1 as GEAIGNYY and CDR2 as EKD. The DNA for the CDR3 is TGTGCCTGTGACACGGTAGTGGGGGATACGGAGAAGGGTAAACTCATCTTT. It is translated as CACDTVVGDTEKGKLIF.

In its sample, this clone is medium-sized. Within the sample, other DNA sequences also encode this same CDR3. The chain couples TRDV2 to TRDJ1; 10 positions agree with TRDD3. The length of the CDR3 is 17 residues. V was pared by 2 bases and J by 1 base, with 9 bases of the junction left unmatched. Germline V CDR1 and CDR2: GEAIGNYY, EKD. CDR3 loop: CACDSLLGDPTTDKLIF. CDR3 DNA sequence: TGTGCCTGTGACAGCCTACTGGGGGATCCCACCACCGATAAACTCATCTTT.

There are many counts of this clone. The same CDR3 arises from other DNA sequences in this sample as well. The J gene is TRDJ1, the V gene TRDV2; 9 nucleotides match TRDD3. V dropped 6 bases and J dropped 0; count of bases not matched to a gene: 13. CDR3 size: 17 residues. CDR1 GEAIGNYY and CDR2 EKD come from the germline V gene. CDR3 sequence reads: CACSVVGDNPYTDKLIF. The CDR3 bases are TGTGCCTGTTCTGTCGTGGGGGATAACCCTTACACCGATAAACTCATCTTT.

In its sample, this clone was seen a few times. The protein recorded in TCRdb matches a much larger clone and deviates from this DNA's translation at residue 14, suggesting a read error; the protein here is obtained by translating the DNA. Here the CDR3 reads CACDTVGAPYTDKPIF. The CDR3 nucleotides read TGTGCCTGTGACACCGTGGGGGCTCCTTACACCGATAAACCCATCTTT. The chain carries TRDV2 and TRDJ1; TRDD3 might be the D (6 bases). In germline, CDR1 is GEAIGNYY, CDR2 EKD. This CDR3 region has 16 residues.

Points on this clone: This is likely an artifact of a read error, given a far larger clone one base away. This specimen includes other DNA sequences encoding the same CDR3. The V and J genes are TRDV2 and TRDJ1; D is uncertain. From germline, CDR1 is GEAIGNYY and CDR2 EKD. The CDR3 totals 14 residues. CDR3 nucleotide sequence: TGTGCCTGCGACACCGTTGAGTACACCGATAAACTCATCTTT. Translation: CACDTVEYTDKLIF.

Regarding this clone: With a far larger clone one base away, a read error is the likely cause. This specimen includes other DNA sequences encoding the same CDR3. The chain uses TRDV2 and TRDJ1, with 11 bases identical to TRDD3. This CDR3 region has 16 residues. Germline V CDR1 and CDR2: GEAIGNYY, EKD. Trimming cost V 2 bases and J 2 bases; bases outside gene matches: 6. The CDR3 reads CACDKLGDTSTDKLIF. In DNA, the CDR3 is TGTGCCTGTGACAAGCTGGGGGATACAAGTACCGATAAACTCATCTTT.

This clone has at least ten counts. It is likely a read error: a sequence one base away is far more abundant. The V call is TRDV2, the J call TRDJ1; TRDD3 agrees at 8 bases. Germline V gene sequence: CDR1 GEAIGNYY, CDR2 EKD. The CDR3 covers 19 residues. The V and J ends lost 0 bases and 3 bases, in that order; junction bases with no gene match: 17. CDR3 sequence (DNA): TGTGCCTGTGACACCGTGATTGTGACTGGGGGCCGATCATCCGATAAACTCATCTTT. Its translation: CACDTVIVTGGRSSDKLIF.

This clone rates as medium-sized. The same CDR3 is also encoded by other DNA sequences in this sample. The rearrangement links TRDV2 to TRDJ1, with TRDD3 matching 13 bases. Trimming cost V 3 bases and J 7 bases; bases outside gene matches: 10. The CDR3 runs 16 residues. Germline lookup yields CDR1 GEAIGNYY and CDR2 EKD. The CDR3 sequence is CACDATGGYAFAKLIF. Written as DNA, the CDR3 is TGTGCCTGTGACGCTACTGGGGGATACGCGTTTGCTAAACTCATCTTT.

This clone was counted a few times. With only one base between it and a far larger clone, this is likely a read error. This sample also contains other DNA sequences that code for the same CDR3. The chain has TRDV2 and TRDJ1, with TRDD3 matching over 13 bases. This CDR3 contains 17 residues. Germline-derived CDR1 and CDR2 are GEAIGNYY and EKD. CDR3 sequence reads: CACDPLGDTRDTDKLIF. DNA for the CDR3: TGCGCCTGTGACCCACTGGGGGATACGAGGGACACCGATAAACTCATCTTT.

A word on this clone: For this DNA, TCRdb reports the protein of a much larger clone, which diverges at residue 6, most likely from a read error; the protein presented here is translated directly from the DNA. The chain has TRDV2 and TRDJ1; possible D gene TRDD3, 5 bases. The CDR3 contains 15 residues. The germline V gene encodes CDR1 GEAIGNYY and CDR2 EKD. Trimming left V 2 bases short and J 2 bases short, with 14 bases between. This CDR3 is CACDMPGVRTDKLIF. For the CDR3, the DNA is TGTGCCTGTGACATGCCGGGGGTAAGGACCGATAAACTCATCTTT.

For this clone: This may stem from a read error, because a much larger clone lies one nucleotide away. Other DNA sequences within the sample encode an identical CDR3. The J gene is TRDJ1, the V gene TRDV2; weak D call: TRDD3 (6 bases). The V gene's germline CDR1 is GEAIGNYY and CDR2 EKD. CDR3 size: 19 residues. This CDR3 reads CACEPIGLGDEPDTDKLIF. CDR3 nucleotide sequence: TGTGCCTGTGAACCGATCGGACTGGGCGATGAACCTGACACCGATAAACTCATCTTC.

Details on this clone: The protein TCRdb gives is from a much larger clone and does not agree with this DNA's translation at residue 11, likely a read error; the protein shown here comes from the DNA. The V gene is TRDV2, the J gene TRDJ1; the match to TRDD3 covers 9 bases. CDR1 is GEAIGNYY, CDR2 EKD, per germline. The CDR3 has 15 residues. CDR3 DNA sequence: TGTGCCTGTGACCCACTGGGGATACGCACCAATAAACTCATCTTT. Translation: CACDPLGIRTNKLIF.

By sample fraction, this clone is medium-sized. The rearrangement links TRDV2 to TRDJ1; TRDD3 matches 11 bases. The CDR3 is 16 residues long. The ends lost 0 bases at V and 4 bases at J; junction bases unmatched: 6. The germline V gene has CDR1 GEAIGNYY and CDR2 EKD. CDR3 DNA: TGTGCCTGTGACACCGTTGGGGGATACGCTGGCGATAAACTCATCTTT. It yields the protein CACDTVGGYAGDKLIF.

By proportion, this clone is medium-sized. In the same sample, other DNA sequences code for this CDR3. The gene calls are TRDV2 and TRDJ1; 9 bases align to TRDD3. Germline CDR1 and CDR2: GEAIGNYY and EKD. This CDR3 is built from 15 residues. V shed 5 bases and J 4 bases; nucleotides not matched to a gene: 10. The CDR3 DNA reads TGTGCCTGTGTACTCTTGGGGGATAACGTCGATAAACTCATCTTT. Protein: CACVLLGDNVDKLIF.

V and J are TRDV2 and TRDJ1, with 13 bases lining up with TRDD3. The germline CDR1 and CDR2 sequences are GEAIGNYY and EKD. After removal of 3 bases from V and 1 base from J, the junction contained 22 bases not matched to a gene. This CDR3 is built from 22 residues. CDR3 nucleotide sequence: TGTGCCTGTGACGCTAGTAAAGCTACTCCAGTACTGGGGGATACGCGCACCGATAAACTCATCTTT. It is translated as CACDASKATPVLGDTRTDKLIF.